In this sample, the clone carrying this T cell receptor (beta chain) turned up a few times. These data originate in a study of identical twins. After removal of 6 bases from V and 6 bases from J, the junction contained 7 bases not matched to a gene. Germline V gene data show CDR1 as ENHRY and CDR2 as SYGVKD. The CDR3 has 15 amino acids. After template switching added a universal primer site, the resulting cDNA carried unique molecular identifiers. TCRdb re-called the 5' RACE reads with MiXCR, one entry per CDR3 protein. The sample includes some 690,000 distinct CDR3 sequences, over 20% of them seen just once. The sample was also linked to a second study, of T cells expressing NK-cell markers. Per that study: Cells sorted as CD3+CD56+NKG2C+, CD3+CD56+NKG2C- and CD3+CD56-NKG2C+ T cells supplied the TCR beta repertoires. These clonotypes, the leaders elsewhere, also led the CD3+CD56-NKG2C+ fraction in a handful of donors.

The TCR originated in a woman aged 18-29 years in good health. Sequencing was done on a sample of PBMCs. The rearrangement links TRBV10-3 to TRBJ1-6; 8 positions match TRBD1. CDR3 residues: CAISADRGGNSPLHF. Written as DNA, the CDR3 is TGTGCCATCAGCGCAGACAGGGGCGGTAATTCACCCCTCCACTTT.